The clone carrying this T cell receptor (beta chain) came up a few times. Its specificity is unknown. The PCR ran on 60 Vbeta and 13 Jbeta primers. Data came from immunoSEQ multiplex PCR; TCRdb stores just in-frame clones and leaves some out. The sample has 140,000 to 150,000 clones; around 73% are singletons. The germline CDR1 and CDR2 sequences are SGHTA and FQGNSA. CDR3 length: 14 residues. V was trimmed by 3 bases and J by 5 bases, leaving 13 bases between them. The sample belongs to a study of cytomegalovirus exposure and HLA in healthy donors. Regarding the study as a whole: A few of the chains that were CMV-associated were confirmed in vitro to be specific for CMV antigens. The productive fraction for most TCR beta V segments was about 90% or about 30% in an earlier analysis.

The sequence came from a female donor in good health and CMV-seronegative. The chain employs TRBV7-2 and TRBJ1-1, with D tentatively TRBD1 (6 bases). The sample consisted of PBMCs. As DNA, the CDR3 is TGTGCCAGCAGCTTTTACAGGGATATGACTGAAGCTTTCTTT. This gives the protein CASSFYRDMTEAFF.